Listed below are T cell receptor beta chains from one sample, sequenced in a study of blood T cell repertoires in COVID-19. Data came from immunoSEQ multiplex PCR; TCRdb stores just in-frame clones and leaves some out. Found here are about 480,000 clones, approximately 88% of them singletons; the top ten hold roughly 12%. Sequenced material: peripheral blood. Receptor source: a woman in her forties or fifties with COVID-19, enrolled during active disease. Both conserved end residues are part of each CDR3. A D gene is named only where the DNA matches it firmly. Clone size is not always given. Where it is, it says once, few, many or a class for expanded clones.

abundance	d_gene	v_gene	j_gene	CDR3aa	CDR3nt
.	TRBD1	TRBV13	TRBJ2-2	CASSIPGTGSSGELFF	TGTGCCAGCAGCATCCCCGGGACAGGGTCTAGCGGGGAGCTGTTTTTT
once	.	TRBV5-6	TRBJ2-5	CASSLTRRETQYF	TGTGCCAGCAGCCTAACTAGACGAGAGACCCAGTACTTC
.	.	TRBV11-3	TRBJ2-1	CASSEGARLNEQFF	TGTGCCAGCAGCGAAGGAGCCCGACTAAATGAGCAGTTCTTC
.	TRBD1	TRBV25-1	TRBJ2-5	CASSTGTGPWETQYF	TGTGCCAGCAGTACCGGGACAGGGCCATGGGAGACCCAGTACTTC
.	TRBD2	TRBV18	TRBJ2-3	CASSPGTSGHTDTQYF	TGTGCCAGCTCACCAGGGACTAGCGGGCACACAGATACGCAGTATTTT
.	.	TRBV12-3/TRBV12-4	TRBJ1-6	CASSLPGSPLHF	TGTGCCAGCAGTTTACCCGGGTCGCCCCTCCACTTT
.	.	TRBV19	TRBJ1-2	CASNQDSGQGYGYTF	TGTGCCAGTAATCAAGACAGCGGGCAGGGCTATGGCTACACCTTC
.	TRBD2	TRBV18	TRBJ2-3	CASSPTSGGATDTQYF	TGTGCCAGCTCACCAACTAGCGGGGGGGCAACAGATACGCAGTATTTT
.	.	TRBV12-5	TRBJ1-1	CASGLVRGGDGGRATEAFF	TGTGCTAGTGGTTTGGTACGTGGAGGGGATGGAGGGAGGGCCACTGAAGCTTTCTTT
.	TRBD2	TRBV7-7	TRBJ2-5	CASSLGGGNLETQYF	TGTGCCAGCAGCTTAGGGGGGGGTAATCTCGAGACCCAGTACTTC
.	TRBD2	TRBV24-1	TRBJ2-1	CATSDLGLAPGEQFF	TGTGCCACCAGTGATTTAGGACTAGCTCCCGGTGAGCAGTTCTTC
few	.	TRBV28	TRBJ2-7	CARLPKRGQPHEQYF	TGTGCCAGACTCCCGAAAAGGGGTCAGCCCCACGAGCAGTACTTC
few	.	TRBV19	TRBJ2-1	CASSIVGAAEQFF	TGTGCCAGTAGTATAGTAGGGGCGGCCGAGCAGTTCTTC
.	TRBD1	TRBV4-2	TRBJ2-7	CASSLGGQGNYEQYF	TGTGCCAGCAGCCTGGGAGGACAGGGGAACTACGAGCAGTACTTC
once	.	TRBV19	TRBJ1-1	CASSITGGTNTEAFF	TGTGCCAGTAGTATAACGGGGGGCACGAACACTGAAGCTTTCTTT
once	TRBD1	TRBV6-5	TRBJ1-2	CAGETGAGGYGYTF	TGTGCCGGCGAAACCGGGGCAGGGGGCTATGGCTACACCTTC
.	.	TRBV7-2	TRBJ2-1	CASSLRWGGAPSYNEQFF	TGTGCCAGCAGCTTGCGTTGGGGGGGGGCCCCTTCCTACAATGAGCAGTTCTTC
.	.	TRBV12-3/TRBV12-4	TRBJ1-1	CASGTSVRTEAFF	TGTGCCAGCGGTACGTCGGTGCGCACTGAAGCTTTCTTT
once	.	TRBV5-1	TRBJ1-2	CASSAGGGYTF	TGCGCCAGCAGCGCGGGGGGTGGCTACACCTTC
once	TRBD1	TRBV12-5	TRBJ1-2	CASGLRQGAGYGYTF	TGTGCTAGTGGTTTGCGGCAGGGGGCTGGGTATGGCTACACCTTC
.	.	TRBV19	TRBJ1-1	CASSKRGTEAFF	TGTGCCAGTAGTAAGCGAGGCACTGAAGCTTTCTTT
few	.	TRBV5-8	TRBJ1-5	CASSLNKGDKQPQHF	TGTGCCAGCAGCTTGAACAAAGGTGACAAGCAGCCCCAGCATTTT
few	.	TRBV6-5	TRBJ2-7	CASGAQVHFYEQYF	TGTGCCAGCGGCGCCCAGGTACACTTCTACGAGCAGTACTTC
.	TRBD1	TRBV6-6	TRBJ2-3	CASSRDSVSTDTQYF	TGTGCCAGCAGCCGGGACAGCGTCTCCACAGATACGCAGTATTTT
once	.	TRBV9	TRBJ1-1	CASSLGADEAFF	TGTGCCAGCAGCCTAGGCGCCGATGAAGCTTTCTTT
.	.	TRBV21-1	TRBJ2-1	CASSKFATEDRNEQFF	TGTGCCAGCAGCAAATTCGCGACAGAGGACCGGAATGAGCAGTTCTTC
once	TRBD1	TRBV9	TRBJ1-2	CASSPNPGQGYGYTF	TGTGCCAGCAGCCCCAATCCGGGACAGGGATATGGCTACACCTTC
.	.	TRBV5-1	TRBJ1-2	CASSLEGRRVDGYTF	TGCGCCAGCAGCTTGGAGGGCAGGAGGGTGGATGGCTACACCTTC
.	.	TRBV12-3/TRBV12-4	TRBJ2-5	CASSFYGETQYF	TGTGCCAGCAGTTTCTACGGGGAGACCCAGTACTTC
.	TRBD1	TRBV19	TRBJ1-5	CASSVPGTGGSQPQHF	TGTGCCAGTAGTGTTCCCGGGACAGGGGGCTCTCAGCCCCAGCATTTT
.	.	TRBV7-6	TRBJ1-5	CASSSGQGAKPQHF	TGTGCCAGCAGCTCTGGCCAAGGGGCGAAGCCCCAGCATTTT
.	.	TRBV7-7	TRBJ2-1	CASSRILGNEQFF	TGTGCCAGCAGCCGAATTCTAGGCAATGAGCAGTTCTTC
.	.	TRBV27	TRBJ2-1	CASRSSRSYNEQFF	TGTGCCAGCAGGAGTTCCCGGTCCTACAATGAGCAGTTCTTC
.	TRBD1	TRBV19	TRBJ2-1	CASSIGTGNEQFF	TGTGCCAGTAGTATCGGGACAGGCAATGAGCAGTTCTTC
few	TRBD1	TRBV5-6	TRBJ2-7	CASSYGTGGGEQYF	TGTGCCAGCAGCTACGGGACAGGGGGCGGCGAGCAGTACTTC
.	.	TRBV30	TRBJ1-2	CAWTTGTYGYTF	TGTGCCTGGACGACAGGAACCTATGGCTACACCTTC
few	.	TRBV6-5	TRBJ1-2	CASSSRWGGASYGYTF	TGTGCCAGCAGTTCCAGGTGGGGAGGGGCGAGCTATGGCTACACCTTC
.	.	TRBV27	TRBJ1-6	CASSWGQGSPLHF	TGTGCCAGCAGTTGGGGTCAGGGTTCACCCCTCCACTTT
.	.	TRBV4-2	TRBJ1-3	CASSRDPGTPGNTIYF	TGTGCCAGCAGCCGAGACCCCGGGACACCTGGAAACACCATATATTTT
once	.	TRBV7-9	TRBJ1-1	CASSSAVAEAFF	TGTGCCAGCAGCAGCGCGGTCGCTGAAGCTTTCTTT
.	.	TRBV19	TRBJ1-2	CASSMAQQYYGYTF	TGTGCCAGTAGTATGGCACAGCAGTACTATGGCTACACCTTC
few	.	TRBV30	TRBJ1-1	CAWSHSVGPLNTEAFF	TGTGCCTGGAGTCACTCCGTGGGGCCGTTGAACACTGAAGCTTTCTTT
.	.	TRBV3-1/TRBV3-2	TRBJ1-6	CASSQEGATQGSPLHF	TGTGCCAGCAGCCAAGAAGGGGCCACCCAAGGTTCACCCCTCCACTTT
.	.	TRBV6-1	TRBJ2-3	CASRHAGRGPYF	TGTGCCAGCAGACATGCAGGCCGAGGGCCGTATTTT
.	TRBD1	TRBV25-1	TRBJ1-4	CASTGTGEANEKLFF	TGTGCCAGTACCGGGACAGGGGAAGCTAATGAAAAACTGTTTTTT
.	TRBD1	TRBV11-3	TRBJ2-7	CASSAGQGNYEQYF	TGTGCCAGCAGCGCCGGACAGGGTAACTACGAGCAGTACTTC
.	TRBD2	TRBV20-1	TRBJ2-1	CSASERAGAYNEQFF	TGCAGTGCCAGTGAAAGGGCGGGGGCCTACAATGAGCAGTTCTTC
.	TRBD1	TRBV12-3/TRBV12-4	TRBJ2-3	CAIQGDRTDTQYF	TGTGCCATCCAGGGGGATCGCACAGATACGCAGTATTTT
.	.	TRBV5-6	TRBJ1-2	CASSPRGFDYGYTF	TGTGCCAGCAGCCCCCGGGGGTTTGACTATGGCTACACCTTC
.	.	TRBV29-1	TRBJ2-7	CSVVRDYEQYF	TGCAGCGTGGTCCGGGACTACGAGCAGTACTTC
.	TRBD2	TRBV9	TRBJ2-3	CASSPTSGGLYGTDTQYF	TGTGCCAGCAGCCCGACTAGCGGGGGGCTCTACGGCACAGATACGCAGTATTTT
.	TRBD1	TRBV3-1/TRBV3-2	TRBJ1-6	CASSRDRVNNSPLHF	TGTGCCAGCAGCCGGGACAGAGTCAATAATTCACCCCTCCACTTT
.	.	TRBV10-3	TRBJ1-2	CAISPVGTGPNYGYTF	TGTGCCATCAGTCCAGTAGGCACAGGCCCTAACTATGGCTACACCTTC
.	.	TRBV21-1	TRBJ1-1	CASLAGWGTEAFF	TGTGCCAGCTTGGCAGGGTGGGGCACTGAAGCTTTCTTT